These 8 T cell receptor beta chains share one sample of origin, sequenced in a study of blood T cell repertoires in COVID-19. Produced via immunoSEQ multiplex PCR; TCRdb's table is partial and in-frame only. The sample holds around 70,000 clones, roughly 84% seen once. Source material: peripheral blood. These receptors came from a young woman with acute or convalescent COVID-19.

V gene TRBV12-3 or TRBV12-4 combines with J gene TRBJ1-1; D gene unclear. The CDR3 spans 13 residues. V was trimmed by 5 bases and J by 4 bases, leaving 11 bases between them. Here the CDR3 DNA reads TGTGCCAGCAGTCATCGAGGGTTCACTGAAGCTTTCTTT. Translating it yields CASSHRGFTEAFF.

CDR3 nucleotide sequence: TGCGCCAGCAGACCGACAGTACTAGGACTAGCGGGAATCGAGCAGTACTTC. It encodes CASRPTVLGLAGIEQYF. The V call is TRBV5-1, the J call TRBJ2-7; TRBD2 agrees at 12 bases. The CDR3 consists of 17 residues. Germline values: CDR1 SGHRS, CDR2 YFSETQ. J was trimmed by 6 bases and V by 5 bases; bases with no gene match: 15.

The chain joins TRBV5-1 to TRBJ1-4; no clear D. The CDR3 runs to 14 residues. Germline lookup yields CDR1 SGHRS and CDR2 YFSETQ. V was trimmed by 0 bases and J by 7 bases, leaving 10 bases between them. The DNA for the CDR3 is TGCGCCAGCAGCTTGGCCCCAGAATCTGAAAAACTGTTTTTT. This gives the protein CASSLAPESEKLFF.

This chain links TRBV2 with TRBJ2-1; maybe TRBD2 (7 bases). Germline lookup yields CDR1 SNHLY and CDR2 FYNNEI. The germline V and J ends were trimmed by 7 bases and 6 bases, with 16 bases remaining between them. The CDR3 is 14 residues long. For the CDR3, the DNA is TGTGCCAGCACCAGAATGGGAGGGGGCAATGAGCAGTTCTTC. Translating it yields CASTRMGGGNEQFF.

The chain has TRBV5-1 and TRBJ2-2; D call uncertain. Trimming stripped 0 bases from V and 7 bases from J, with 4 bases between. This CDR3 has 12 residues. Germline assignment: CDR1 SGHRS and CDR2 YFSETQ. CDR3 in DNA: TGCGCCAGCAGCTTGGGCGGCGGGGAGCTGTTTTTT. Amino acid sequence: CASSLGGGELFF.

The chain is built from TRBV11-2 and TRBJ2-4, with D hard to call. The CDR3 is made up of 14 amino acids. In germline, CDR1 is SGHAT, CDR2 FQNNGV. Trimming left V 4 bases short and J 2 bases short, with 9 bases between. The CDR3 region is CASSSILTKNIQYF. In nucleotides, the CDR3 is TGTGCCAGCAGCTCGATACTGACCAAAAACATTCAGTACTTC.

V is TRBV6-1 and J is TRBJ1-2; D gene uncertain. This CDR3 comprises 15 residues. Between the trimmed V and J ends, which lost 2 bases and 8 bases, there was a span of 18 bases. Germline V gene lookup returns CDR1 MNHNS and CDR2 SASEGT. CDR3: CASSESMAAGWGYTF. The CDR3 region has the DNA TGTGCCAGCAGTGAATCGATGGCAGCGGGATGGGGCTACACCTTC.

The J gene is TRBJ2-7, the V gene TRBV7-2, with TRBD2 matching over 9 bases. Germline-derived CDR1 and CDR2 are SGHTA and FQGNSA. V was pared by 3 bases and J by 6 bases, with 3 bases of the junction left unmatched. The CDR3 spans 13 residues. CDR3 sequence reads: CASSFQLAGEQYF. DNA for the CDR3: TGTGCCAGCAGCTTTCAACTAGCGGGCGAGCAGTACTTC.